This entry features one T cell receptor (beta chain) sequence. Clones were sequenced by immunoSEQ multiplex PCR, and TCRdb holds only the in-frame ones, with some missing. Here the sample spans about 260,000 clones, about 85% being singletons. The sample comes from a study of blood T cell repertoires in COVID-19. Germline CDR1 reads SGDLS; CDR2 reads YYNGEE. The CDR3 is 15 amino acids. Between the trimmed V and J ends, which lost 5 bases and 2 bases, there was a span of 14 bases. The chain joins TRBV9 to TRBJ1-3, with a possible D match to TRBD1 (6 bases). The sequenced sample was peripheral blood. The clonotype was recovered from a man aged 60-69 years who had recovered from COVID-19. The CDR3 protein is CASRPSAGAGNTIYF. The CDR3 DNA sequence: TGTGCCAGCAGACCATCGGCAGGGGCTGGAAACACCATATATTTT.